Detailed here is one TCR beta chain. Its antigen remains unknown. TCRdb recomputed calls from the reads with MiXCR, one row per CDR3 protein. The data contain 200,000 to 300,000 distinct CDR3 sequences, around 9% of them singletons. These data belong to a study of T cell repertoires in cytomegalovirus infection. Study overall: An indication of both CMV infection and matching HLA type came from public TCR beta signatures.

Trimming left V 11 bases short and J 0 bases short, with 13 bases between. The CDR3 contains 13 residues. CDR1 is MNHEY and CDR2 is SVGEGT in the germline V gene. Study results and limitations: There were HLA-C-restricted CMV-specific TCR beta clonotypes dominating the ex vivo response.

The TCR originated in a human donor in good health (CMV status not recorded). Some clones in this sample may be carry-over from other donors' samples. Sample: PBMCs. The rearrangement joins TRBV6-2 or TRBV6-3 to TRBJ1-1; maybe TRBD1 (5 bases). CDR3 in amino acids: CAVGRGMNTEAFF. The CDR3 DNA sequence: TGTGCCGTCGGCCGGGGCATGAACACTGAAGCTTTCTTT.